The rows below give T cell receptor beta chains drawn from one sample of a study of blood T cell repertoires in COVID-19. Profiling relied on immunoSEQ multiplex PCR, and the TCRdb table lists in-frame clones only, not all of them. The sample carries approximately 97,000 clones, approximately 90% recorded once. Source material: peripheral blood. Receptor source: a woman aged 50 to 60 with COVID-19, enrolled during active disease. The CDR3 runs from the conserved cysteine through the conserved F or W. D genes are given only for firm matches. Size values are once, few and many counts, or a class for expanded clones, and some rows have none.

D | J | V | size | CDR3 | DNA
NA | TRBJ2-7 | TRBV19 | few | CASSIMGRNSYEQYF | TGTGCCAGTAGTATAATGGGCAGGAACTCCTACGAGCAGTACTTC
NA | TRBJ1-6 | TRBV28 | NA | CASSLPTQISPLHF | TGTGCCAGCAGTCTCCCGACACAGATTTCACCCCTCCACTTT
NA | TRBJ1-2 | TRBV7-9 | NA | CASSLGDRIYGYTF | TGTGCCAGCAGCTTGGGCGACAGAATATATGGCTACACCTTC
TRBD2 | TRBJ2-7 | TRBV3-1/TRBV3-2 | NA | CASSRLAGRTYEQYF | TGTGCCAGCAGCCGACTAGCGGGGCGAACCTACGAGCAGTACTTC
NA | TRBJ2-7 | TRBV19 | NA | CASSMGLGAHEQYF | TGTGCCAGTAGTATGGGGTTGGGGGCCCACGAGCAGTACTTC
TRBD2 | TRBJ2-3 | TRBV5-6 | NA | CASSQTSWGGTDTQYF | TGTGCCAGCAGCCAAACTAGCTGGGGGGGGACAGATACGCAGTATTTT
NA | TRBJ1-6 | TRBV2 | NA | CASTGSSSYNSPLHF | TGTGCCAGTACAGGTTCTAGCTCCTATAATTCACCCCTCCACTTT
NA | TRBJ1-1 | TRBV27 | NA | CASSNLGAGGTEAFF | TGTGCCAGCAGTAACCTAGGGGCGGGGGGTACTGAAGCTTTCTTT
NA | TRBJ1-4 | TRBV25-1 | NA | CASSGPEKLFF | TGTGCCAGCAGTGGTCCAGAAAAACTGTTTTTT
NA | TRBJ1-2 | TRBV29-1 | once | CSGTQGFQTNYGYTF | TGCAGCGGGACCCAGGGGTTCCAGACTAACTATGGCTACACCTTC
TRBD1 | TRBJ2-1 | TRBV4-1 | NA | CASSQAPGTGLSNEQFF | TGCGCCAGCAGCCAAGCCCCCGGGACAGGCCTATCCAATGAGCAGTTCTTC
NA | TRBJ1-6 | TRBV30 | few | CAWSVGRGNSPLHF | TGTGCCTGGAGTGTGGGTAGGGGAAATTCACCCCTCCACTTT
TRBD2 | TRBJ2-5 | TRBV30 | NA | CAWSGTSHKETQYF | TGTGCCTGGAGTGGGACTAGTCACAAAGAGACCCAGTACTTC
NA | TRBJ2-1 | TRBV5-1 | NA | CASSFTGPLDNEQFF | TGCGCCAGCAGCTTTACAGGGCCCTTAGACAATGAGCAGTTCTTC
NA | TRBJ1-1 | TRBV27 | NA | CASSLRGMNTEAFF | TGTGCCAGCAGTTTAAGGGGCATGAACACTGAAGCTTTCTTT
NA | TRBJ2-7 | TRBV11-2 | NA | CASSLVPDTSYEQYF | TGTGCCAGCAGCTTAGTTCCGGACACCTCCTACGAGCAGTACTTC
TRBD2 | TRBJ2-3 | TRBV7-3 | NA | CASSPGPASGGFDTQYF | TGTGCCAGCAGCCCAGGGCCGGCTAGCGGGGGTTTTGATACGCAGTATTTT
TRBD2 | TRBJ2-5 | TRBV30 | NA | CAWSPARGGRKTQYF | TGTGCCTGGAGCCCGGCGCGGGGGGGCCGAAAGACCCAGTACTTC
NA | TRBJ1-2 | TRBV7-3 | NA | CASSAQKPPYGYTF | TGTGCCAGCAGCGCACAAAAACCTCCCTATGGCTACACCTTC
NA | TRBJ1-2 | TRBV9 | NA | CASSAYGYTF | TGTGCCAGCAGCGCATATGGCTACACCTTC
TRBD2 | TRBJ2-1 | TRBV3-1/TRBV3-2 | NA | CASSQRGGEVSYNEQFF | TGTGCCAGCAGCCAACGCGGGGGGGAAGTTTCCTACAATGAGCAGTTCTTC
NA | TRBJ1-5 | TRBV19 | NA | CASSIVKGSGNQPQHF | TGTGCCAGTAGTATAGTGAAGGGGTCGGGCAATCAGCCCCAGCATTTT
NA | TRBJ2-3 | TRBV27 | NA | CASSYLAGRADTQYF | TGTGCCAGCAGTTACCTCGCGGGGCGGGCAGATACGCAGTATTTT
NA | TRBJ2-1 | TRBV7-3 | NA | CASSLGYALGTGEQFF | TGTGCCAGCAGCTTAGGATACGCCCTTGGAACAGGGGAGCAGTTCTTC
NA | TRBJ1-4 | TRBV6-5 | NA | CASSSQGPPTTKEFF | TGTGCCAGCAGTTCCCAGGGTCCTCCAACGACGAAGGAATTTTTT
NA | TRBJ1-3 | TRBV7-3 | NA | CASSLTAGGNTIYF | TGTGCCAGCAGCTTAACGGCGGGGGGAAACACCATATATTTT
NA | TRBJ2-7 | TRBV2 | NA | CASSGGRSSYEQYF | TGTGCCAGCAGTGGGGGCAGGAGCTCCTACGAGCAGTACTTC
TRBD1 | TRBJ2-5 | TRBV6-1 | NA | CASSDPRQGGETQYF | TGTGCCAGCAGTGACCCAAGACAGGGGGGCGAGACCCAGTACTTC
NA | TRBJ2-7 | TRBV2 | NA | CASRQDSYEQYF | TGTGCCAGTCGACAGGACTCCTACGAGCAGTACTTC
NA | TRBJ1-1 | TRBV30 | NA | CAWSGGLRGTEAFF | TGTGCCTGGAGTGGCGGGCTCAGAGGCACTGAAGCTTTCTTT
NA | TRBJ1-2 | TRBV6-4 | few | CASSERGSLGYTF | TGTGCCAGCAGTGAAAGGGGCTCCCTGGGCTACACCTTC
NA | TRBJ2-1 | TRBV7-9 | NA | CASTPGNEQFF | TGTGCCAGCACCCCAGGCAATGAGCAGTTCTTC
NA | TRBJ1-5 | TRBV3-1/TRBV3-2 | NA | CASSVGRVDQPQHF | TGTGCCAGCAGTGTCGGCAGGGTCGATCAGCCCCAGCATTTT
TRBD1 | TRBJ1-4 | TRBV19 | once | CASSRGQLNEKLFF | TGTGCCAGTAGCAGGGGACAGCTTAATGAAAAACTGTTTTTT
TRBD2 | TRBJ2-2 | TRBV5-1 | NA | CASSSGLANTGELFF | TGCGCCAGCAGCTCCGGACTAGCGAACACCGGGGAGCTGTTTTTT
NA | TRBJ2-5 | TRBV10-3 | NA | CAISDREETQYF | TGTGCCATCAGTGACAGGGAAGAGACCCAGTACTTC
NA | TRBJ2-5 | TRBV6-5 | NA | CASSHGEGWETQYF | TGTGCCAGCAGTCACGGGGAAGGCTGGGAGACCCAGTACTTC
NA | TRBJ2-7 | TRBV4-3 | NA | CASSQDRRAEQYF | TGCGCCAGCAGCCAAGATAGGAGGGCCGAGCAGTACTTC
NA | TRBJ1-2 | TRBV2 | NA | CASTMGSGYTF | TGTGCCAGCACAATGGGGAGTGGCTACACCTTC
TRBD1 | TRBJ2-7 | TRBV29-1 | NA | CSVEGATGGAYEQYF | TGCAGCGTTGAAGGAGCGACAGGGGGCGCGTACGAGCAGTACTTC
NA | TRBJ2-1 | TRBV7-2 | few | CASSLWHYNEQFF | TGTGCCAGCAGCTTGTGGCACTACAATGAGCAGTTCTTC
NA | TRBJ1-4 | TRBV7-9 | once | CASSPDRAYEKLFF | TGTGCCAGCAGCCCAGACAGAGCCTATGAAAAACTGTTTTTT